The rows below give T cell receptor beta chains drawn from one sample of a study of glioma-infiltrating T cells. Using its own MiXCR run on the multiplex PCR reads, TCRdb lists one record per CDR3 protein. The sample includes approximately 120,000 distinct CDR3 sequences, roughly 24% seen only once; the top ten take 15%. The sample was glioma tissue, nonneoplastic brain tissue, or PBMCs (not recorded which). These receptors all stem from a human donor with low-grade glioma or glioblastoma, undergoing nonglioma brain surgery, or in good health (not recorded which). Each CDR3 is given with its conserved first and last residue. Fields, in order: J gene, D gene, CDR3 length, clone size, V gene, CDR3 DNA, CDR3 protein. A D gene is named only where the DNA matches it firmly. For some rows the clone size is stated as once, few or many, or as a class when expanded; others skip it.

TRBJ2-1,-,15,many,TRBV19,TGTGCCAGTAGTATTGCCGCGTCAACCTACAATGAGCAGTTCTTC,CASSIAASTYNEQFF
TRBJ1-5,-,15,many,TRBV10-3,TGTGCCATCAGTGAAGGGGAGGTAGGCAATCAGCCCCAGCATTTT,CAISEGEVGNQPQHF
TRBJ2-1,TRBD2,13,few,TRBV11-1,TGTGCCAGCAGCTTCGGGGGGGCTAATGAGCAGTTCTTC,CASSFGGANEQFF
TRBJ1-1,TRBD1,14,-,TRBV12-3/TRBV12-4,TGTGCCAGCAGTTTTAGGGACAGGGCCACTGAAGCTTTCTTT,CASSFRDRATEAFF
TRBJ2-5,-,11,-,TRBV2,TGTGCCAGGGGTGTAGGAGAGAAACAGTACTTC,CARGVGEKQYF
TRBJ2-5,-,12,many,TRBV7-2,TGTGCCAGCAGCTCCCTGGGAGAGACCCAGTACTTC,CASSSLGETQYF
TRBJ2-2,-,15,many,TRBV7-2,TGTGCCAGCAGCCCACAGGGGAGGGGAACCGGGGAGCTGTTTTTT,CASSPQGRGTGELFF
TRBJ2-1,-,14,few,TRBV11-2,TGTGCCAGCAGCTTGGGCGGGTCTTGGAATGAGCAGTTCTTC,CASSLGGSWNEQFF
TRBJ2-3,-,14,many,TRBV12-3/TRBV12-4,TGTGCCAGCAACCCGGGACCAGGGGCAGATACGCAGTATTTT,CASNPGPGADTQYF
TRBJ2-5,TRBD1,18,many,TRBV6-2/TRBV6-3,TGTGCCAGCAGTTACTCACTACTCCGGGACAGACCCCGGGAGACCCAGTACTTC,CASSYSLLRDRPRETQYF
TRBJ2-5,-,14,many,TRBV28,TGTGCCAGCAGCCCCCGTGGGGGAGAGGAGACCCAGTACTTC,CASSPRGGEETQYF
TRBJ1-1,-,15,many,TRBV7-2,TGTGCCAGCAGCTTGGGGGGGGGGCTCGGCACTGAAGCTTTCTTT,CASSLGGGLGTEAFF
TRBJ2-1,TRBD2,14,many,TRBV20-1,TGCAGTGTCGGGACTAGCAGGTCCTACAATGAGCAGTTCTTC,CSVGTSRSYNEQFF
TRBJ1-5,-,13,many,TRBV15,TGTGCCACCGGACAGAATAGCAATCAGCCCCAGCATTTT,CATGQNSNQPQHF
TRBJ1-2,-,15,many,TRBV2,TGTGCCAGCAGTTCCCGACAGCACATTAACTATGGCTACACCTTC,CASSSRQHINYGYTF
TRBJ1-6,TRBD1,16,-,TRBV6-1,TGTTCCAGCAGTGAACCGATGGGGACAGGGGGTTCACCCCTCCACTTT,CSSSEPMGTGGSPLHF
TRBJ1-1,-,13,-,TRBV6-6,TGTACCAGCAGTGGACTGCTGAACACTGAAGCTCTCTTT,CTSSGLLNTEALF
TRBJ1-1,-,14,few,TRBV7-9,TGTGCCAGCAGCGATACAGGGAGGAACACTGAAGCTTTCTTT,CASSDTGRNTEAFF
TRBJ2-7,-,17,-,TRBV12-3/TRBV12-4,TGTGCCAGCAGTTTCACCCGAGGGGCAGATACTTCCTACGAGCAGTACTTC,CASSFTRGADTSYEQYF
TRBJ2-1,-,15,many,TRBV4-2,TGTGCCAGCAGCCGAGCGGGCCTGCCCTACAATGAGCAGTTCTTC,CASSRAGLPYNEQFF
TRBJ1-5,-,14,-,TRBV19,TGTGCCAGTCAAGGTTCCCGGAACGATCAGCACCAGCATTTT,CASQGSRNDQHQHF
TRBJ2-7,-,13,-,TRBV5-4,TGTGCCAGCGGCGACGCTGGGGACTACGAGCAGTACTTC,CASGDAGDYEQYF
TRBJ2-1,TRBD2,15,many,TRBV4-3,TGCGCCAGCAGCCGAGTTGGGACTAGCAGCAATGAGCAGTTCTTC,CASSRVGTSSNEQFF
TRBJ2-7,-,13,many,TRBV7-6,TGTGCCAGCAGCTTAGGTGTGCCCTACGAGCAGTACTTC,CASSLGVPYEQYF
TRBJ2-7,TRBD1,18,-,TRBV12-3/TRBV12-4,TGTGCCAGCAGCCGTCTCCCGGGACAGGGTTTAGCGCGTAACGAGCAGTACTTC,CASSRLPGQGLARNEQYF
TRBJ2-6,-,13,many,TRBV6-1,TGTGCCAGCAGACCACAGGGGGCCAACGTCCTGACTTTC,CASRPQGANVLTF
TRBJ2-1,TRBD2,16,few,TRBV4-3,TGCGCCAGCAGCCTAGGACTAGCGGGAGGTGGCAATGAGCAGTTCTTC,CASSLGLAGGGNEQFF
TRBJ1-1,TRBD1,14,many,TRBV6-1,TGTGCCAGCAGTGACGACAGGGGCTGGACTGAAGCTTTCTTT,CASSDDRGWTEAFF
TRBJ1-1,TRBD1,17,many,TRBV6-1,TGTGCCAGCCTACCCCCTCAGGGGGCTTTTATGAACACTGAAGCTTTCTTT,CASLPPQGAFMNTEAFF
TRBJ2-2,-,14,-,TRBV5-8,TGTGCCAGCAGCTTGGATGCGCGAGCCGGGGAGCTGTTTTTT,CASSLDARAGELFF
TRBJ1-2,-,13,many,TRBV2,TGTGCCAGCAGTGAATGGACAGCCTATGGCTACACCTTC,CASSEWTAYGYTF
TRBJ2-3,TRBD1,16,many,TRBV11-2,TGTGCCAGCAGTAGCTCGGGACAGGTCTTCACAGATACGCAGTATTTT,CASSSSGQVFTDTQYF
TRBJ2-5,-,15,many,TRBV6-1,TGTGCCAGCAGTGGGAGTCCCGGGGCTCCGGAGACCCAGTACTTC,CASSGSPGAPETQYF
TRBJ2-7,-,18,many,TRBV14,TGTGCCAGCAGCCCCCTACCTTACACAGGAACAACATCCTACGAGCAGTACTTC,CASSPLPYTGTTSYEQYF
TRBJ2-7,TRBD1,14,many,TRBV7-9,TGTGCCAGCAGCTACGACAGGGGAGGCTACGAGCAGTACTTC,CASSYDRGGYEQYF
TRBJ1-1,-,11,few,TRBV10-3,TGTGCCATCAGTGAACAGGGAGGAGCTTTCTTT,CAISEQGGAFF
TRBJ2-1,TRBD2,15,many,TRBV7-2,TGTGCCAGCAGCTTAACTAGCGGGAAATACAATGAGCAGTTCTTC,CASSLTSGKYNEQFF
TRBJ2-1,-,9,many,TRBV6-1,TGTGCCAGCCCAATTGAGCAGTTCTTC,CASPIEQFF
TRBJ2-3,TRBD1,14,many,TRBV7-2,TGTGCCAGCTTCCGGGACAGGGGTTCAGATACGCAGTATTTT,CASFRDRGSDTQYF
TRBJ2-7,-,14,few,TRBV3-1,TGTGCCAGCAGCCAAGATGCTACTGACTACGAGCAGTACTTC,CASSQDATDYEQYF
TRBJ2-7,-,13,many,TRBV20-1,TGCAGTGCCGATTCAACAGGGTCCTACGAGCAGTACTTC,CSADSTGSYEQYF
TRBJ2-1,TRBD2,18,many,TRBV4-3,TGCGCCAGCAGCCAAGGCCTGGGTGCGAGCGGGGGGTACAATGAGCAGTTCTTC,CASSQGLGASGGYNEQFF
TRBJ1-1,-,14,few,TRBV12-3/TRBV12-4,TGTGCCAGCAGTTTAAGGGGGGGGGTCACTGAAGCTTTCTTT,CASSLRGGVTEAFF
TRBJ2-1,TRBD2,14,many,TRBV10-3,TGTGCCATCAGCGTAGCGGGAGCAGAAGATGAGCAGTTCTTC,CAISVAGAEDEQFF
TRBJ2-1,TRBD2,19,few,TRBV12-3/TRBV12-4,TGTGCCAGCAGTTTATCAAGGACTAGCGGGGACCCTAAAGACAATGAGCAGTTCTTC,CASSLSRTSGDPKDNEQFF
TRBJ2-3,-,10,many,TRBV29-1,TGCAGCGTTAGACCGGATACGCAGTATTTT,CSVRPDTQYF
TRBJ2-2,-,13,few,TRBV7-3,TGTGCCAGCAGCTTAACGGCGTCCGGGGAGCTGTTTTTT,CASSLTASGELFF
TRBJ2-1,TRBD2,14,many,TRBV7-8,TGTGCCAGCAGCACCCGGACTAGCGGAAATGAGCAGTTCTTC,CASSTRTSGNEQFF
TRBJ1-2,TRBD1,15,many,TRBV28,TGTGCCAGCAGTTCAGGGACAGGGGGTGGCTATGGCTACACCTTC,CASSSGTGGGYGYTF
TRBJ1-2,-,14,few,TRBV12-3/TRBV12-4,TGTGCCAGCAGTTTAGCCGTGGAGGGCTATGGCTACACCTTC,CASSLAVEGYGYTF
TRBJ1-2,-,15,-,TRBV18,TGTGCCAGCGCCCCCTCGGCACCTCCACCGGCGGGCTACACCTTC,CASAPSAPPPAGYTF
TRBJ2-1,-,15,many,TRBV14,TGTGCCAGCAGCCAAGATCTGGCAGGGTCCAATGAGCAGTTCTTC,CASSQDLAGSNEQFF
TRBJ1-2,-,16,many,TRBV12-3/TRBV12-4,TGTGCCAGCAGTTCCGACCCCGGCCGTAATAACTATGGCTACACCTTC,CASSSDPGRNNYGYTF
TRBJ2-7,TRBD2,17,many,TRBV4-1,TGCGCCAGCAGCCAAGGTGTTGCTAGCGGAATCTCCTACGAGCAGTACTTC,CASSQGVASGISYEQYF
TRBJ2-3,TRBD2,16,-,TRBV5-8,TGTGCCAGCAGCGAGGGTAGACTAGCTCGTCGGGATACGCAGTATTTT,CASSEGRLARRDTQYF
TRBJ1-5,-,16,-,TRBV18,TGTGCCAGCTCACCAATGGGGAAAGATAGCAATCAGCCCCAGCATTTT,CASSPMGKDSNQPQHF
TRBJ2-2,-,13,many,TRBV19,TGTGCCAGTAGTCCGACAGAAGCTGGGGAGCTGTTTTTT,CASSPTEAGELFF
TRBJ2-3,TRBD1,15,many,TRBV6-1,TGTGCCAGCAGCGACTTGGAACAGGGGAAAGATACGCAGTATTTT,CASSDLEQGKDTQYF
TRBJ2-1,TRBD1,15,many,TRBV7-9,TGTGCCAGCAGCCCACCGGGACAGGGAGGGAATGAGCAGTTCTTC,CASSPPGQGGNEQFF